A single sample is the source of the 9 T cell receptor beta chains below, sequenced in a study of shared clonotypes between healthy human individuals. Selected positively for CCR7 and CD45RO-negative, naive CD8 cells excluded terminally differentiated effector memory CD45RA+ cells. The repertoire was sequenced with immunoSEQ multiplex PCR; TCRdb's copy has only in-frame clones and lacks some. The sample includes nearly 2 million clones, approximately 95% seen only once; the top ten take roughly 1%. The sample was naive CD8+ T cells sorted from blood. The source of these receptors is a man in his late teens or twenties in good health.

CDR3 coding DNA: TGTGCCAGCCGAACTATGAGCTCCTACGAGCAGTACTTC. Residues: CASRTMSSYEQYF. V usage is TRBV6-5 and J usage is TRBJ2-7; D gene ambiguous. Trimming left V 8 bases short and J 0 bases short, with 11 bases between. Germline V lookup: CDR1 MNHEY, CDR2 SVGAGI. There are 13 residues in the CDR3.

The CDR3 spells CASSLQLAVRAYEQYF. The CDR3 DNA reads TGTGCCAGCAGCTTACAACTAGCGGTCCGGGCCTACGAGCAGTACTTC. The V call is TRBV7-2, the J call TRBJ2-7, with TRBD2 identical over 8 bases. In germline, CDR1 is SGHTA, CDR2 FQGNSA. The length of the CDR3 is 16 residues. V gave up 2 bases and J gave up 2 bases; unmatched junction bases: 8.

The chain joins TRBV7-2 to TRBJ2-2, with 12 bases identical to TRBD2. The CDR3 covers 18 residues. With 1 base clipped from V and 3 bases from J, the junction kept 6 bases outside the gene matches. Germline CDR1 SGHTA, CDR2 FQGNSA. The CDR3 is CASSLDPSGGAHTGELFF. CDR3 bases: TGTGCCAGCAGCTTAGATCCTAGCGGGGGGGCTCACACCGGGGAGCTGTTTTTT.

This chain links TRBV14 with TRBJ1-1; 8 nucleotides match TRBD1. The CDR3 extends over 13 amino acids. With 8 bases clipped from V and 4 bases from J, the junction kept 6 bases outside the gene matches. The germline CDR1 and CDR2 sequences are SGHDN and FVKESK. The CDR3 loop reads CASSPTGVTEAFF. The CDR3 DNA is TGTGCCAGCTCCCCGACAGGGGTCACTGAAGCTTTCTTT.

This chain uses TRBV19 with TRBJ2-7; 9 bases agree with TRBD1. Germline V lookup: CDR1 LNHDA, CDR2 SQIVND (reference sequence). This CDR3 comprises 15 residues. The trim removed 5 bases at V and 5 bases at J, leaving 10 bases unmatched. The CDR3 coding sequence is TGTGCCAGTAGTGCCGGGACAGGGATCCGCCACGAGCAGTACTTC. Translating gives CASSAGTGIRHEQYF.

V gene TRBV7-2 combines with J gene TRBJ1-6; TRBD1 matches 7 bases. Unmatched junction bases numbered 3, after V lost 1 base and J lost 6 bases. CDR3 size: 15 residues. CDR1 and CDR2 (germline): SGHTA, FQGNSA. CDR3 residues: CASSLGGGGNSPLHF. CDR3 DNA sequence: TGTGCCAGCAGCTTAGGAGGGGGCGGTAATTCACCCCTCCACTTT.

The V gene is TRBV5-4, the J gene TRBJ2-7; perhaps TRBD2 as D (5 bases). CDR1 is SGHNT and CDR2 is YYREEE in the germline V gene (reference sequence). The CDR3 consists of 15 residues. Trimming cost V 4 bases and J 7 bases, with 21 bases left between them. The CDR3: CASSPVEGAPGEQYF. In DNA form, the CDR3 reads TGTGCCAGCAGCCCCGTAGAGGGAGCGCCGGGTGAGCAGTACTTC.

CDR3: CASSQNRGNYGYTF. As DNA, the CDR3 is TGCGCCAGCAGCCAAAACAGGGGTAACTATGGCTACACCTTC. The gene calls are TRBV4-1 and TRBJ1-2; 7 nucleotides agree with TRBD1. The CDR3 loop spans 14 amino acids. Germline loops: CDR1 MGHRA, CDR2 YSYEKL. J was trimmed by 1 base and V by 2 bases; bases with no gene match: 1.

CDR3 DNA sequence: TGTGCCAGCAGCTCAAGCGGGGGGCTGACGTCCTACGAGCAGTACTTC. This codes for CASSSSGGLTSYEQYF. The gene calls are TRBV13 and TRBJ2-7; TRBD2 matches at 9 bases. Unmatched junction bases numbered 8, after V lost 4 bases and J lost 1 base. CDR3 length: 16 residues. Germline assignment: CDR1 PRHDT and CDR2 FYEKMQ (reference sequence).